The next 17 T cell receptor beta chains were all read from a single sample in a study of cytomegalovirus exposure and HLA in healthy donors. The study ran its PCR with 60 Vbeta and 13 Jbeta primers. The table came from immunoSEQ multiplex PCR; TCRdb's copy has only in-frame clones and leaves some out. This sample has 100,000 to 150,000 clones, with 80% found just once. Input material: PBMCs. These receptor sequences come from a female donor in good health and CMV-seropositive.

The chain couples TRBV28 to TRBJ1-1; 7 nucleotides agree with TRBD1. The CDR3 totals 15 residues. The junction had 8 bases not matched to a gene; V was cut back by 4 bases and J by 3 bases. Germline assignment: CDR1 MDHEN and CDR2 SYDVKM. The CDR3 is CASSSQGIGDTEAFF. The CDR3 DNA reads as TGTGCCAGCAGTTCACAGGGGATTGGCGACACTGAAGCTTTCTTT.

V and J are TRBV7-2 and TRBJ2-1; TRBD2 aligns across 15 bases. The germline V gene has CDR1 SGHTA and CDR2 FQGNSA. CDR3 length: 20 amino acids. Trimming removed 0 bases from V and 7 bases from J; junction bases left unmatched: 13. Here the CDR3 DNA reads TGTGCCAGCAGCTTAGCGCCGGGACTAGCGGGGGGAAGGGCTAGGAATGAGCAGTTCTTC. Its translation is CASSLAPGLAGGRARNEQFF.

The chain recombines TRBV27 with TRBJ1-6; 7 bases map to TRBD1. Trimming removed 2 bases from V and 7 bases from J; junction bases left unmatched: 5. The CDR3 runs to 15 residues. CDR1 is MNHEY and CDR2 is SMNVEV in the germline V gene (reference sequence). The CDR3 sequence is CASSLKGANNSPLHF. CDR3 DNA sequence: TGTGCCAGCAGTTTAAAGGGGGCGAACAATTCACCCCTCCACTTT.

This clone was seen only once. The chain combines TRBV7-2 with TRBJ1-1; 11 nucleotides align to TRBD1. Per germline, CDR1 SGHTA and CDR2 FQGNSA. This CDR3 is built from 15 residues. V dropped 5 bases and J dropped 5; count of bases not matched to a gene: 7. The CDR3 DNA is TGTGCCAGCAGCAGGACAGGGGGCGAGTTGACTGAAGCTTTCTTT. This sequence encodes CASSRTGGELTEAFF.

The genes are TRBV28 and TRBJ1-5; tentative D call: TRBD1 (5 bases). Germline V CDR1 and CDR2: MDHEN, SYDVKM. CDR3 length: 14 residues. V lost 8 bases and J 4 bases, leaving 15 bases between the germline ends. The CDR3 nucleotides are TGTGCCAGCGAACAGGCCAACAAAAATCAGCCCCAGCATTTT. Its translation: CASEQANKNQPQHF. Drawing the rest from reference TRBV28 and TRBJ1-5, the complete variable domain is DVKVTQSSRYLVKRTGEKVFLECVQDMDHENMFWYRQDPGLGLRLIYFSYDVKMKEKGDIPEGYSVSREKKERFSLILESASTNQTSMYLCASEQANKNQPQHFGDGTRLSIL.

The J gene is TRBJ2-7, the V gene TRBV2, with D possibly matching TRBD1 (6 bases). Germline V gene lookup returns CDR1 SNHLY and CDR2 FYNNEI. Trimming removed 4 bases from V and 7 bases from J, with 14 bases in between. This CDR3 comprises 13 residues. The CDR3 region has the DNA TGTGCCAGCAGTGGGGGCAGGGGCGGGGAGCAGTACTTC. This sequence encodes CASSGGRGGEQYF.

The chain has TRBV2 and TRBJ1-1; D is perhaps TRBD1 (5 bases). Deletions cut 7 bases from V and 4 bases from J, with 13 bases between. Germline CDR1 and CDR2: SNHLY and FYNNEI. The CDR3 consists of 13 residues. The CDR3 loop is CASNRIMSTEAFF. CDR3 in DNA: TGTGCCAGCAACAGGATAATGAGCACTGAAGCTTTCTTT.

V usage is TRBV7-9 and J usage is TRBJ2-7; possibly TRBD1 for D (6 bases). The length of the CDR3 is 15 residues. Deletions cut 5 bases from V and 2 bases from J, with 16 bases between. CDR1 and CDR2 from the germline V gene are SEHNR and FQNEAQ (reference sequence). The CDR3 DNA sequence: TGTGCCAGCAGCCCCCCAGGGGCCGAGCCCTACGAGCAGTACTTC. Translated, it gives CASSPPGAEPYEQYF.

The gene calls are TRBV28 and TRBJ2-3; 8 bases are shared with TRBD1. Trimming at V came to 5 bases and at J to 3 bases, leaving 13 bases not matched to a gene. CDR1 and CDR2 (germline): MDHEN, SYDVKM. This CDR3 spans 17 amino acids. For the CDR3, the DNA is TGTGCCAGCAGTCCCCCTCCCGGACAGGGAGGAACAGATACGCAGTATTTT. Its protein product is CASSPPPGQGGTDTQYF.

The chain links TRBV30 to TRBJ1-6, with 7 positions matching TRBD1. The CDR3 consists of 15 residues. Germline values: CDR1 GTSNPN, CDR2 SVGIG (reference sequence). After removal of 2 bases from V and 5 bases from J, the junction contained 6 bases not matched to a gene. CDR3 sequence: CAWSRTGTDNSPLHF. The CDR3 region has the DNA TGTGCCTGGAGTCGAACCGGGACAGATAATTCACCCCTCCACTTT.

The V call is TRBV6-5, the J call TRBJ2-6; weak D call: TRBD1 (6 bases). Germline CDR1 reads MNHEY; CDR2 reads SVGAGI. The CDR3 is 13 residues long. V shed 5 bases and J shed 9 bases, with 11 bases lying between them. CDR3 in amino acids: CASSQGTLNVLTF. The CDR3 region has the DNA TGTGCCAGCAGTCAGGGGACCCTCAACGTCCTGACTTTC.

This chain links TRBV5-1 with TRBJ2-7; possible D gene TRBD1, 6 bases. The length of the CDR3 is 14 residues. Germline V gene sequence: CDR1 SGHRS, CDR2 YFSETQ. The V gene lost 5 bases and the J gene lost 5 bases, with 17 bases spanning the gap. Written as DNA, the CDR3 is TGCGCCAGCAGTCTACAGGGCACACAGAACGAGCAGTACTTC. Translation: CASSLQGTQNEQYF.

The sample holds one count of this clone. The chain combines TRBV11-2 with TRBJ2-3; perhaps TRBD2 as D (5 bases). Germline V CDR1 and CDR2: SGHAT, FQNNGV. The CDR3 length is 13 residues. The V gene lost 3 bases and the J gene lost 1 base, with 5 bases spanning the gap. The CDR3 is CASSFSGTDTQYF. CDR3 DNA sequence: TGTGCCAGCAGCTTTAGCGGCACAGATACGCAGTATTTT.

This clone was recorded only once. This sequence joins TRBV5-1 and TRBJ2-5, with TRBD2 matching over 9 bases. This CDR3 is 15 amino acids long. The trim removed 0 bases at V and 2 bases at J, leaving 2 bases unmatched. Germline-derived CDR1 and CDR2 are SGHRS and YFSETQ. CDR3: CASSLGTSVQETQYF. The CDR3 DNA is TGCGCCAGCAGCTTGGGGACTAGCGTTCAAGAGACCCAGTACTTC.

This clone was detected once. CDR3 nucleotides: TGTGCCAGCAGTGATACAGGACCTCATCGGGGCTACACCTTC. Amino acid sequence: CASSDTGPHRGYTF. The rearrangement uses TRBV27 and TRBJ1-2, with D tentatively TRBD1 (5 bases). Germline V gene sequence: CDR1 MNHEY, CDR2 SMNVEV (reference sequence). Trimming pared 5 bases from V and 8 bases from J, leaving 18 bases between. This CDR3 region has 14 residues.

V usage is TRBV2 and J usage is TRBJ1-4; D might be TRBD1 (6 bases). V lost 6 bases, J lost 7 bases, and 15 bases lay in between. The germline V gene has CDR1 SNHLY and CDR2 FYNNEI. The CDR3 has 14 residues. CDR3 loop: CASRSGVTGEKLFF. The CDR3 nucleotides are TGTGCCAGCAGGTCAGGGGTAACGGGTGAAAAACTGTTTTTT.

V usage is TRBV18 and J usage is TRBJ1-3; D call uncertain. CDR3 length equals 14 residues. The germline V gene has CDR1 KGHSH and CDR2 LQKENI. V lost 0 bases and J 4 bases, leaving 7 bases between the germline ends. Here the CDR3 DNA reads TGTGCCAGCTCACCACCGGGCAACGGAAACACCATATATTTT. Translating gives CASSPPGNGNTIYF. Filled out from reference TRBV18 and TRBJ1-3, the complete variable domain reads NAGVMQNPRHLVRRRGQEARLRCSPMKGHSHVYWYRQLPEEGLKFMVYLQKENIIDESGMPKERFSAEFPKEGPSILRIQQVVRGDSAAYFCASSPPGNGNTIYFGEGSWLTVV.